Presented here are 18 T cell receptor beta chains from one specimen sequenced in a study of T cell changes during pregnancy in multiple sclerosis. Clones were read by immunoSEQ multiplex PCR, and TCRdb kept only the in-frame ones, dropping some. The table records tens of thousands of clones, around nine tenths of them present only once. The material sequenced was peripheral blood, taken before pregnancy. These receptors were obtained from a female donor with multiple sclerosis, enrolled in a pregnancy study.

This rearrangement joins TRBV19 to TRBJ2-5, with 12 bases matching TRBD1. The germline V gene has CDR1 LNHDA and CDR2 SQIVND (reference sequence). The CDR3 spans 15 residues. Trimming took 5 bases from V and 5 from J; bases not matched to a gene: 6. CDR3 in DNA: TGTGCCAGTAGTGGGACAGGGGGCGCCGGGGAGACCCAGTACTTC. It yields the protein CASSGTGGAGETQYF.

V and J are TRBV7-3 and TRBJ2-2, with 11 nucleotides matching TRBD2. This CDR3 is built from 18 residues. Trimming cost V 5 bases and J 5 bases; bases outside gene matches: 13. Germline-derived CDR1 and CDR2 are SGHTA and FQGTGA. The CDR3 reads CASSPRLAGGWRTGELFF. The CDR3 DNA reads TGTGCCAGCAGCCCAAGGCTAGCGGGGGGTTGGCGAACCGGGGAGCTGTTTTTT.

This sequence joins TRBV7-9 and TRBJ1-1; 8 positions match TRBD1. V lost 5 bases and J lost 5; bases outside the gene matches: 7. There are 14 residues in the CDR3. Germline lookup yields CDR1 SEHNR and CDR2 FQNEAQ (reference sequence). The CDR3 DNA is TGTGCCAGCAGCGAACAGACAGGGGATACTGAAGCTTTCTTT. Its protein is CASSEQTGDTEAFF.

The chain joins TRBV27 to TRBJ1-5, with D tentatively TRBD1 (6 bases). V lost 5 bases, J lost 0 bases, and 8 bases lay in between. CDR3 length: 14 amino acids. The germline V gene encodes CDR1 MNHEY and CDR2 SMNVEV (reference sequence). In DNA, the CDR3 is TGTGCCAGCAGTCTACAGGGTAGCAATCAGCCCCAGCATTTT. Translating it yields CASSLQGSNQPQHF.

The sample holds a few counts of this clone. The V and J genes are TRBV19 and TRBJ1-2, with TRBD1 matching over 7 bases. With V trimmed by 1 base and J by 4 bases, 3 bases remained unmatched. CDR1 is LNHDA, CDR2 SQIVND, per germline (reference sequence). This CDR3 spans 14 amino acids. The CDR3 region has the DNA TGTGCCAGTAGTATAGTTCGGGACAGCTATGGCTACACCTTC. This sequence encodes CASSIVRDSYGYTF. The full variable domain, its missing parts supplied by reference TRBV19 and TRBJ1-2, is DGGITQSPKYLFRKEGQNVTLSCEQNLNHDAMYWYRQDPGQGLRLIYYSQIVNDFQKGDIAEGYSVSREKKESFPLTVTSAQKNPTAFYLCASSIVRDSYGYTFGSGTRLTVV.

This rearrangement joins TRBV13 to TRBJ2-1; D is possibly TRBD1 (5 bases). Germline assignment: CDR1 PRHDT and CDR2 FYEKMQ (reference sequence). V dropped 5 bases and J dropped 0 bases, with 14 bases sitting between them. The CDR3 runs 16 residues. CDR3 sequence (DNA): TGTGCCAGCAGCGCACCGAACAGGATCTCCTACAATGAGCAGTTCTTC. The encoded protein is CASSAPNRISYNEQFF.

The chain uses TRBV19 and TRBJ2-7; possibly TRBD2 for D (5 bases). This CDR3 region has 14 residues. Trimming stripped 9 bases from V and 1 base from J, with 16 bases between. Germline V gives CDR1 LNHDA, CDR2 SQIVND (reference sequence). Here the CDR3 reads CASEAGEGSYEQYF. The CDR3 coding sequence is TGTGCCAGCGAGGCCGGGGAAGGGTCCTACGAGCAGTACTTC.

V usage is TRBV11-3 and J usage is TRBJ2-2, with TRBD1 as a possible D gene (6 bases). V lost 6 bases to trimming and J lost 1 base, with 9 bases between them. This CDR3 spans 14 amino acids. CDR1 is SGHNT, CDR2 YENEEA, per germline. CDR3 region: CASRKGQNTGELFF. The CDR3 region has the DNA TGTGCCAGCAGAAAGGGACAGAACACCGGGGAGCTGTTTTTT. Supplemented by reference TRBV11-3 and TRBJ2-2, the full variable domain reads EAGVVQSPRYKIIEKKQPVAFWCNPISGHNTLYWYLQNLGQGPELLIRYENEEAVDDSQLPKDRFSAERLKGVDSTLKIQPAELGDSAVYLCASRKGQNTGELFFGEGSRLTVL.

The chain recombines TRBV30 with TRBJ1-4; 10 nucleotides line up with TRBD1. CDR3 length: 15 amino acids. The germline V gene has CDR1 GTSNPN and CDR2 SVGIG (reference sequence). The J segment lost 10 bases and the V segment lost 2 bases, leaving 10 bases of the junction unmatched. The CDR3 coding sequence is TGTGCCTGGAGTTCACCGGGACAGGGGTCTCGAAAACTGTTTTTT. Its translation is CAWSSPGQGSRKLFF.

The J gene is TRBJ2-1, the V gene TRBV6-4, with no clear D. Germline V CDR1 and CDR2: MRHNA, SNTAGT. The CDR3 is 14 residues long. Between the trimmed V and J ends, which lost 4 bases and 7 bases, there was a span of 14 bases. The CDR3 DNA reads TGTGCCAGCAGTGCAGACGGCACCGGGAATGAGCAGTTCTTC. Amino acid sequence: CASSADGTGNEQFF.

The V gene is TRBV13, the J gene TRBJ2-4, with 7 positions matching TRBD2. The CDR3 length is 13 residues. The V and J ends lost 2 bases and 8 bases, in that order; junction bases with no gene match: 3. Germline CDR1 and CDR2: PRHDT and FYEKMQ (reference sequence). The CDR3 coding sequence is TGTGCCAGCAGCTTACGGGGAGGGGACATTCAGTACTTC. Amino acids: CASSLRGGDIQYF.

The V call is TRBV2, the J call TRBJ2-3; D perhaps matches TRBD2 (6 bases). This CDR3 is built from 14 residues. In germline, CDR1 is SNHLY, CDR2 FYNNEI. V lost 7 bases and J 3 bases, leaving 14 bases between the germline ends. Here the CDR3 reads CASMEGWGTDTQYF. The CDR3 DNA is TGTGCCAGCATGGAGGGGTGGGGGACAGATACGCAGTATTTT.

The chain couples TRBV7-9 to TRBJ1-2; 7 bases match TRBD1. Germline assignment: CDR1 SEHNR and CDR2 FQNEAQ (reference sequence). V was pared by 5 bases and J by 13 bases, with 19 bases of the junction left unmatched. CDR3 length: 15 residues. In DNA form, the CDR3 reads TGTGCCAGCAGCCCACCTCCCCAGGGGTGGCAGGGGGGCACCTTC. This translates into CASSPPPQGWQGGTF.

This clone was found once. The rearrangement links TRBV5-5 to TRBJ1-6; 9 bases map to TRBD1. The CDR3 contains 17 residues. CDR1 is SGHKS and CDR2 is YYEKEE in the germline V gene (reference sequence). V lost 4 bases, J lost 8 bases, and 13 bases stayed unmatched. This chain's CDR3 is CASSHGQGQLSYSPLHF. The CDR3 nucleotides are TGTGCCAGCAGCCACGGACAGGGGCAACTCTCTTATTCACCCCTCCACTTT.

V and J are TRBV14 and TRBJ2-7; TRBD1 might be the D (5 bases). The CDR3 is made up of 12 amino acids. Germline-derived CDR1 and CDR2 are SGHDN and FVKESK. The CDR3 reads CASGLGSWEQYF. In DNA, the CDR3 is TGTGCTTCAGGGCTCGGGTCTTGGGAGCAGTACTTC. Filled out from reference TRBV14 and TRBJ2-7, the complete variable domain reads EAGVTQFPSHSVIEKGQTVTLRCDPISGHDNLYWYRRVMGKEIKFLLHFVKESKQDESGMPNNRFLAERTGGTYSTLKVQPAELEDSGVYFCASGLGSWEQYFGPGTRLTVT.

In its sample, this clone was seen once. This chain joins TRBV4-3 and TRBJ1-2; the match to TRBD1 covers 12 bases. Trimming cost V 10 bases and J 7 bases; bases outside gene matches: 10. This CDR3 comprises 14 residues. Germline V gene lookup returns CDR1 LGHNA and CDR2 YSLEER. For the CDR3, the DNA is TGCGCCACCGAACCGGGACAGGGGGCTGGTGGCTACACCTTC. It yields the protein CATEPGQGAGGYTF.

This sequence joins TRBV7-2 and TRBJ2-3; 14 nucleotides agree with TRBD2. The CDR3 consists of 17 residues. Per germline, CDR1 SGHTA and CDR2 FQGNSA. The ends lost 7 bases at V and 4 bases at J; junction bases unmatched: 10. The chain's CDR3 is CASTLRLAGGRADTQYF. For the CDR3, the DNA is TGTGCCAGCACCCTCAGACTAGCGGGAGGGAGGGCAGATACGCAGTATTTT.

The chain joins TRBV7-9 to TRBJ1-1, with 9 bases identical to TRBD1. This CDR3 region has 15 residues. V shed 5 bases and J 5 bases; nucleotides not matched to a gene: 9. Germline values: CDR1 SEHNR, CDR2 FQNEAQ (reference sequence). The DNA for the CDR3 is TGTGCCAGCAGCCTTCAGGGACAGGGCTTAACTGAAGCTTTCTTT. It is translated as CASSLQGQGLTEAFF.